This paragraph reports one T cell receptor (beta chain). The antigen remains undetermined. The CDR3 contains 11 residues. Trimming stripped 5 bases from V and 7 bases from J, with 6 bases between. The germline CDR1 and CDR2 sequences are SGHNT and YENEEA. Patients were ineligible given autoimmune disease history or systemic immunosuppression. Profiled with immunoSEQ multiplex PCR; TCRdb holds only in-frame clones, not every one. This repertoire shows 20,000 to 25,000 clones, roughly four fifths found once; its top ten account for roughly 15%. The data stem from a study of OX40 agonist ivuxolimab in advanced cancers. At the level of the study: The patients received agonistic anti-OX40 (CD134) antibody ivuxolimab. Participants, around 80% male, averaged roughly 59 years of age, ranging from about 23 to 85. The study's findings and limits: Expansion of clones was among the lowest in partial responders at 0.1-3.0 mg/kg.

The rearrangement uses TRBV11-3 and TRBJ2-1, with D unclear. Sequencing used CD4+ or CD8+ T cells sorted from blood, obtained in a trial of the OX40 agonist ivuxolimab. The TCR was taken from an adult with an advanced solid tumor such as melanoma, head and neck, liver or kidney cancer. The CDR3, as DNA: TGTGCCAGCAGCCTCCTGAATGAGCAGTTCTTC. Its protein is CASSLLNEQFF.